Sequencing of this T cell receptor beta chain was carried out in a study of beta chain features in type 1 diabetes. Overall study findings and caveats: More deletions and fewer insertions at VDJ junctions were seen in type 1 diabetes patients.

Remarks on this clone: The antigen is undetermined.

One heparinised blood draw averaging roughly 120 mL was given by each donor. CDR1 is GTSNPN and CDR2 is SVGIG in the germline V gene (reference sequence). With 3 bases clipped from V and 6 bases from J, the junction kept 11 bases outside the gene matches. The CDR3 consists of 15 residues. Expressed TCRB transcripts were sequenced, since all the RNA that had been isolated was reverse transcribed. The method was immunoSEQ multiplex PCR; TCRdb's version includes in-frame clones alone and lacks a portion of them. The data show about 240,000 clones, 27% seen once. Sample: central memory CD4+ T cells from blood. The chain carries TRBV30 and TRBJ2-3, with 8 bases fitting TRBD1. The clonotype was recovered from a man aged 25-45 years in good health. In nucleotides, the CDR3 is TGTGCCTGGAGCCACCCAGGGGGCCCGCGGGATACGCAGTATTTT. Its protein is CAWSHPGGPRDTQYF.